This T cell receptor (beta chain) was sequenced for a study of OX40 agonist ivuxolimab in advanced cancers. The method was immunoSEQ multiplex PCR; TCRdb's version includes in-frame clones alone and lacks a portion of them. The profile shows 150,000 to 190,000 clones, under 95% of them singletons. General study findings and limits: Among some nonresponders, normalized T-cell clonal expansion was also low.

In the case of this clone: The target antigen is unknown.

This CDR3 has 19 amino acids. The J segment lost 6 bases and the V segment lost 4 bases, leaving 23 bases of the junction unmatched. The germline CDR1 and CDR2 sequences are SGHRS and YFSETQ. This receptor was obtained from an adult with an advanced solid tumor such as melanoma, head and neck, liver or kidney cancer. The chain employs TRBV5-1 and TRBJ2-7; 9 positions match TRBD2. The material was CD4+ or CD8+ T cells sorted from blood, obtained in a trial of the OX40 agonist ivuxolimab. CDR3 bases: TGCGCCAGCAGCCCAGGAGGGCTCTATGTGGCGGGGGGGCCTCGCGAGCAGTACTTC. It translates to CASSPGGLYVAGGPREQYF.